The 7 T cell receptor beta chains below all came from one sample that was sequenced in a study of shared clonotypes between healthy human individuals. Repertoires were generated with immunoSEQ multiplex PCR, while TCRdb's copy carries only in-frame clones and drops some. The sample holds millions of clones, about 95% seen once. Sequencing was performed on naive CD4+ T cells sorted from blood. Subset indicated: CD45RA+ positively selected. The receptors shown here come from a man younger than 35 in good health.

Only one count was recorded for this clone. The V call is TRBV18, the J call TRBJ1-3; D is undetermined. The CDR3 length is 15 residues. Germline V gives CDR1 KGHSH, CDR2 LQKENI. With 3 bases removed from V and 4 bases from J, the gap between germline ends came to 13 bases. The CDR3 spells CASSPSTREGNTIYF. CDR3 nucleotide sequence: TGTGCCAGCTCACCTTCGACGCGGGAAGGAAACACCATATATTTT.

This rearrangement joins TRBV4-3 to TRBJ1-2, with 7 positions matching TRBD1. J was trimmed by 8 bases and V by 5 bases; bases with no gene match: 11. This CDR3 has 14 residues. The germline V gene encodes CDR1 LGHNA and CDR2 YSLEER. The CDR3 sequence is CASSLTDRESGYTF. The CDR3 DNA sequence: TGCGCCAGCAGCTTAACAGACAGGGAAAGCGGCTACACCTTC.

This clone was recorded only once. The genes are TRBV18 and TRBJ1-4; the D gene is possibly TRBD1 (6 bases). V was cut by 3 bases and J by 5 bases, with 16 bases left in between. The CDR3 runs 16 residues. CDR1 and CDR2 from the germline V gene are KGHSH and LQKENI. This CDR3 is CASSPTPDRENEKLFF. In DNA form, the CDR3 reads TGTGCCAGCTCACCCACACCGGACAGAGAGAATGAAAAACTGTTTTTT.

The V gene is TRBV19, the J gene TRBJ1-5, with D maybe TRBD1 (6 bases). The ends were cut back, 5 bases at V and 0 bases at J, with 20 bases in the middle. The V gene's germline CDR1 is LNHDA and CDR2 SQIVND (reference sequence). The CDR3 extends over 18 amino acids. The CDR3 bases are TGTGCCAGTAGTCCTATAGGGGGAGAGGATCCTAGCAATCAGCCCCAGCATTTT. Its protein is CASSPIGGEDPSNQPQHF. The variable domain in full, with the rest retrieved from reference TRBV19 and TRBJ1-5, is DGGITQSPKYLFRKEGQNVTLSCEQNLNHDAMYWYRQDPGQGLRLIYYSQIVNDFQKGDIAEGYSVSREKKESFPLTVTSAQKNPTAFYLCASSPIGGEDPSNQPQHFGDGTRLSIL.

Comment on this clone: This CDR3 is also generated by other DNA sequences in the sample. This CDR3 reads CASSPPGQGANTEAFF. The CDR3 bases are TGTGCCAGCTCACCGCCGGGACAGGGGGCGAACACTGAAGCTTTCTTT. This chain uses TRBV18 with TRBJ1-1; TRBD1 matches 12 bases. The CDR3 is 16 amino acids. J lost 1 base, V lost 3 bases, and 3 bases had no gene match. Germline values: CDR1 KGHSH, CDR2 LQKENI.

The chain links TRBV6-1 to TRBJ1-2; D not resolved. Germline CDR1 MNHNS, CDR2 SASEGT. There are 11 residues in the CDR3. V lost 8 bases, J lost 0 bases, and 4 bases lay in between. CDR3 DNA sequence: TGTGCCAGCCAGACTAACTATGGCTACACCTTC. This sequence encodes CASQTNYGYTF.

This clone was seen a single time. This rearrangement joins TRBV29-1 to TRBJ2-1; 9 bases are shared with TRBD1. There are 13 residues in the CDR3. V dropped 4 bases and J dropped 7; count of bases not matched to a gene: 5. The germline V gene encodes CDR1 SQVTM and CDR2 ANQGSEA. DNA for the CDR3: TGCAGCGTTGTGAAGGACAGGGGTAATGAGCAGTTCTTC. It codes for CSVVKDRGNEQFF.